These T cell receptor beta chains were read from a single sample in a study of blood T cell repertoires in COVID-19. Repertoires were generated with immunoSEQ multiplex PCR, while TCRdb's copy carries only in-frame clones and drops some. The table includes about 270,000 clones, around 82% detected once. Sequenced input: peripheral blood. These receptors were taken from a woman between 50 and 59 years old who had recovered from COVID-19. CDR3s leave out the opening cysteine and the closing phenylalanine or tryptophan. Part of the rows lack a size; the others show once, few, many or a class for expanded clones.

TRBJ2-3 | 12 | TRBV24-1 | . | ATSDWGTFDTQY
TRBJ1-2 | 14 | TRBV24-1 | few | ATSDVTDRSRGGYT
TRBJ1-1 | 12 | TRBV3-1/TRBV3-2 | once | ASSQDNRVAEAF
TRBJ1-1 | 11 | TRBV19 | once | ASSRLTNTEAF
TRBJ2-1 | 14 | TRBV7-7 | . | ASSPSGGSSYNEQF
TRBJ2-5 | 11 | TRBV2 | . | ASSMTREETQY
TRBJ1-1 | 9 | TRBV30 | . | AWSHRAQAF
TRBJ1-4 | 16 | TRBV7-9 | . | ASSLPTGTGSWNEKLF
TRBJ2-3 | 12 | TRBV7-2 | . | ASSPPAGADTQY
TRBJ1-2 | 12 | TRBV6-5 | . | ASSRERFNYGYT
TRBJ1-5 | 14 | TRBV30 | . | AWSSRGRGLGQPQH
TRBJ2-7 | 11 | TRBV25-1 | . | ASSEGDRSEQY
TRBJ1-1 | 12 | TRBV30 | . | ACRDTETNTEAF
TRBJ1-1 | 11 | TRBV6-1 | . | ASSDTSGLRAF
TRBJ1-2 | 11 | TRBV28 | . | ASSLGPLSRYT
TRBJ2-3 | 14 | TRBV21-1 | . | ASNLPTSAFTDTQY
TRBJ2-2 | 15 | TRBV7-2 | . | ASSLGGNRGGTGELF
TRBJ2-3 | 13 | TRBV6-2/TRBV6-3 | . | ASSYPRTHADTQY
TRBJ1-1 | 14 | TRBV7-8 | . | ASSLAPQGMNTEAF
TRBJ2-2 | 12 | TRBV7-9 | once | ASSLDSLTGELF
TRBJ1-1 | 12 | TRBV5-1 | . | ASSSGQTNTEAF
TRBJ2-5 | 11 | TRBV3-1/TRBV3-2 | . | ASSPGLDGTQY
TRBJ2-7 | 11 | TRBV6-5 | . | ASRLTGGDEQY
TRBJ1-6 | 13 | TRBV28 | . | ASNPQGLYNSPLH
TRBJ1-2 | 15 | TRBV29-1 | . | SVPSRDRERSNYGYT
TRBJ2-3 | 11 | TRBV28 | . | ATRAGSTDTQY
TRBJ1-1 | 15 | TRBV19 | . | ASSSYSGAGGGTEAF
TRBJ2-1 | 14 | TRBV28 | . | ASRGAVAGGPDEQF
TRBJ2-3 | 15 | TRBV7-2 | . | ASSLVATGLSTDTQY
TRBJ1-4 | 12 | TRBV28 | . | ASSFMLGDEKLF
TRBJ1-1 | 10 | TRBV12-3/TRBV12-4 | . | ASRSGVSEAF
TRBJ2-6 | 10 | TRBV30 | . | AWSGPPRVLT
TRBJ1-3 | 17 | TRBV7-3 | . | ASSLRLICQQGLGNTIY
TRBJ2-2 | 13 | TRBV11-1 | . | ASSPTGSATGELF
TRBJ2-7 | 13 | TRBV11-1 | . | ASSPNPGDSYEQY
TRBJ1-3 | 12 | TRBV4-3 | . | ASSQWSGGNTIY
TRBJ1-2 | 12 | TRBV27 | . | ASSLSGANYGYT
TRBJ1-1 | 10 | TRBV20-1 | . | SASRGNTEAF
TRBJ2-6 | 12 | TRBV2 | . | ASSPNSGANVLT
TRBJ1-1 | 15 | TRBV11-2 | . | ASSWAGRGELNTEAF
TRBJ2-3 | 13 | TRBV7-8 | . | ASSLEERGTDTQY
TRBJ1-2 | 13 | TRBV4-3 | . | ASSQDLGQNYGYT
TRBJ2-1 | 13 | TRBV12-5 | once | ASKDAGQSSNEQF
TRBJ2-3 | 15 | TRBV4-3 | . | ASSQGVTTVGTDTQY
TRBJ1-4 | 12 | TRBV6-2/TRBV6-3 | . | ASSDGTGNEKLF
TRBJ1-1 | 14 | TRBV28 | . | ASSRVRDTLNTEAF
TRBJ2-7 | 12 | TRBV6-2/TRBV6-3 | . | ASSYLGSPYEQY
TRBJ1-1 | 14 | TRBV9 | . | ASSVGAGTANTEAF
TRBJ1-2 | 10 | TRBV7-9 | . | ASSSNSPGYT
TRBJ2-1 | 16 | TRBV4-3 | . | ASSQELLAGAPHNEQF
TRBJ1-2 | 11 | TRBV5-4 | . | ASSPVGVRGYT